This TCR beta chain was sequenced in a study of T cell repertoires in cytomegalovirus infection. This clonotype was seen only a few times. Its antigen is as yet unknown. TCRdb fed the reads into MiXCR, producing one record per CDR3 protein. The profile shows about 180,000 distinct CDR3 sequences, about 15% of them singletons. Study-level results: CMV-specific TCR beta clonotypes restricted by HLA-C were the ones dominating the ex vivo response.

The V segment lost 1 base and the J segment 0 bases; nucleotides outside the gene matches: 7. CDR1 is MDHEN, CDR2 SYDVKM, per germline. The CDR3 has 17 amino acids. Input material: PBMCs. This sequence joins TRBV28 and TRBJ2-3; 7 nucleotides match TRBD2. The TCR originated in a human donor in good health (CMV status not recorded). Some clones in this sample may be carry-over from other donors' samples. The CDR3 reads CASSLFRLADSTDTQYF. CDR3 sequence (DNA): TGTGCCAGCAGTTTATTCCGACTAGCAGATAGCACAGATACGCAGTATTTT.